This T cell receptor beta chain is from a study of tumor-infiltrating lymphocytes in primary liver carcinoma. Study-wide context: Tumors, staged T1-T3 N0M0, spanned about 4.2 to 11 cm.

Researchers generated TCR beta cDNA from approximately 0.55 ug of total RNA, relying on a constant-region primer. Employing slightly modified ARM-PCR, three nested multiplex PCR rounds were run, and these gave rise to the TCR beta libraries. Each CDR3 protein is one row after TCRdb ran MiXCR on the multiplex PCR reads. The repertoire holds about 310,000 distinct CDR3 sequences, with approximately 54% as singletons. It was unsorted whole blood that yielded blood RNA, and germline DNA was also extracted. This receptor was identified in a woman in her twenties or thirties with primary liver carcinoma and hepatitis B virus infection. The specimen was peripheral blood.

The CDR3 protein is CASSQDKGVAQFF. In DNA, the CDR3 is TGTGCCAGCAGCCAAGATAAGGGGGTAGCGCAGTTCTTC. V is TRBV4-2 and J is TRBJ2-1; D may be TRBD1 (6 bases). In germline, CDR1 is LGHNA, CDR2 YNFKEQ. This CDR3 spans 13 amino acids. Trimming took off 0 bases at V and 12 bases at J, with 12 bases between the two ends.